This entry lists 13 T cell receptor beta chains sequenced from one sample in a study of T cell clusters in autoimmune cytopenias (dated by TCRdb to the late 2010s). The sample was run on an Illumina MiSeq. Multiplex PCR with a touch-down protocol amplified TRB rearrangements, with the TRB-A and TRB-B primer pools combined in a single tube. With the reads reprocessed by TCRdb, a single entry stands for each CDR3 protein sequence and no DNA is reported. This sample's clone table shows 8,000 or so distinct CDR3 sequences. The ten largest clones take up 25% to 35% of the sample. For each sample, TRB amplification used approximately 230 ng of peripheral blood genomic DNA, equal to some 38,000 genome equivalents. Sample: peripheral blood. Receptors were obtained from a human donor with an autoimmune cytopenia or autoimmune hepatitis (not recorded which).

CDR3: CASSVLGTYNEQFF. This chain joins TRBV9 and TRBJ2-1. CDR1 and CDR2 (germline): SGDLS, YYNGEE. The CDR3 spans 14 residues.

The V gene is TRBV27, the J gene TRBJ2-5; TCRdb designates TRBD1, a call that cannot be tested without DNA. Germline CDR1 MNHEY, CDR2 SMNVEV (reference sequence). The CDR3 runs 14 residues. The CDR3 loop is CASSLWGSKETQYF.

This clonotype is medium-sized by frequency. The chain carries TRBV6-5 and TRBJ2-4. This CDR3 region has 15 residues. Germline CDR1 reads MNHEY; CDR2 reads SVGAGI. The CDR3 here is CASSYDTLAKNIQYF.

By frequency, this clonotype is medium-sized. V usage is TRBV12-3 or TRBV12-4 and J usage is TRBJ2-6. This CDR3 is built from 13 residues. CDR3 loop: CASSLSIDNVLTF.

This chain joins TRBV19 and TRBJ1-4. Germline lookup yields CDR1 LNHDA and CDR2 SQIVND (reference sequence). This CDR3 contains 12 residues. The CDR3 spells CATRRSNEKLFF.

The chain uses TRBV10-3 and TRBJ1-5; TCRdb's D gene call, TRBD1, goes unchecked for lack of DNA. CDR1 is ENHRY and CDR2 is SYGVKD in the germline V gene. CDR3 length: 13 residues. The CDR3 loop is CAIGQGDNQPQHF.

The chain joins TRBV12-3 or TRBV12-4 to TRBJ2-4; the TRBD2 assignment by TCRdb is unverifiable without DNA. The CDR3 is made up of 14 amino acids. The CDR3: CASSLRGGENIQYF.

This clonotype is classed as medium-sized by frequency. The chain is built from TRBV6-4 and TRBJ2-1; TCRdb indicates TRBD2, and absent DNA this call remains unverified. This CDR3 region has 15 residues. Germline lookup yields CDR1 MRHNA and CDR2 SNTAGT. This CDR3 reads CASSEVLAGGSEQFF.

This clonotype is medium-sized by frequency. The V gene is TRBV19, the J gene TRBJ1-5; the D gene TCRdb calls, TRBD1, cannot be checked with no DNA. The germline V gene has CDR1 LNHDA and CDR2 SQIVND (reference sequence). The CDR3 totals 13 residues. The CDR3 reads CAISAGVNQPQHF. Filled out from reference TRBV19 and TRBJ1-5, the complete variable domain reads DGGITQSPKYLFRKEGQNVTLSCEQNLNHDAMYWYRQDPGQGLRLIYYSQIVNDFQKGDIAEGYSVSREKKESFPLTVTSAQKNPTAFYLCAISAGVNQPQHFGDGTRLSIL.

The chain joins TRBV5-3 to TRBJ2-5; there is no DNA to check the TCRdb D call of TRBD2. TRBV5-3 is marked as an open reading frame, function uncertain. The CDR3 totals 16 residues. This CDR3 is CARKAISYSGRKTQYF.

CDR3 loop: CASSEKTGVPYNSPLHF. The V call is TRBV6-1, the J call TRBJ1-6; there is no DNA to check the TCRdb D call of TRBD1. This CDR3 comprises 17 residues. CDR1 is MNHNS, CDR2 SASEGT, per germline.

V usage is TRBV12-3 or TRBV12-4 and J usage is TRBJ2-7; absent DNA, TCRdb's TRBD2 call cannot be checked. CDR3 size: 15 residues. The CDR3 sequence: CASSFGSGGSYEQYF.

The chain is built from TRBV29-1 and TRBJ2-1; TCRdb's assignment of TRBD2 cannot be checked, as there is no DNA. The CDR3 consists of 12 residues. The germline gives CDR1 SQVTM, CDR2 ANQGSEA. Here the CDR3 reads CSGPLAGGEQFF.